The rows below give T cell receptor beta chains drawn from one sample of a study of T cell responses to AZD1222 COVID-19 vaccine. Here immunoSEQ multiplex PCR was the method, and the copy in TCRdb shows in-frame clones only, minus some. The table includes 63,000 or so clones, approximately 85% detected once. The sequenced sample was peripheral blood, obtained on day 0 of AZD1222 vaccination. All receptors derive from an adult in good health. The CDR3 runs from the conserved cysteine through the conserved F or W. The D gene is left open where the match is weak. Size values are once, few and many counts, or a class for expanded clones, and some rows have none.

clone_size j_call v_call d_call cdr3_aa cdr3_nt
. TRBJ2-7 TRBV7-9 . CASSPQGRDHEQYF TGTGCCAGCAGCCCACAAGGCAGGGACCACGAGCAGTACTTC
. TRBJ1-1 TRBV12-5 TRBD1 CASGFVGQANTEAFF TGTGCTAGTGGTTTTGTGGGACAGGCCAACACTGAAGCTTTCTTT
. TRBJ1-5 TRBV19 . CASSNTVYSNQPQHF TGTGCCAGTAGCAATACAGTTTATAGCAATCAGCCCCAGCATTTT
. TRBJ2-2 TRBV11-2 . CASSLGIRGTGELFF TGTGCCAGCAGCCTGGGCATAAGGGGCACCGGGGAGCTGTTTTTT
. TRBJ2-1 TRBV2 . CASYRDMANEQFF TGTGCCAGCTACCGGGACATGGCCAATGAGCAGTTCTTC
. TRBJ2-7 TRBV5-1 . CASSLPRGVKNEQYF TGCGCCAGCAGCTTGCCCAGGGGGGTAAAGAACGAGCAGTACTTC
. TRBJ2-7 TRBV3-1/TRBV3-2 . CASSQVLQGEYEQYF TGTGCCAGCAGCCAAGTCCTTCAGGGTGAATACGAGCAGTACTTC
. TRBJ1-4 TRBV2 . CASQSRWGEKLFF TGTGCCAGCCAATCGCGGTGGGGCGAGAAACTGTTTTTT
. TRBJ2-5 TRBV19 TRBD1 CASSTTGTGGGETQYF TGTGCCAGTAGTACTACCGGGACAGGGGGCGGAGAGACCCAGTACTTC
few TRBJ1-3 TRBV7-9 . CASSAVSGGRGNTIYF TGTGCCAGCAGCGCCGTAAGCGGGGGTCGTGGAAACACCATATATTTT
. TRBJ1-2 TRBV3-1/TRBV3-2 . CASSQEGPDPGRNYGYTF TGTGCCAGCAGCCAAGAGGGGCCAGACCCGGGACGGAACTATGGCTACACCTTC
. TRBJ1-1 TRBV6-5 TRBD1 CASSPTGKDTEAFF TGTGCCAGCAGTCCGACAGGGAAAGACACTGAAGCTTTCTTT
. TRBJ1-5 TRBV7-6 . CASPLRRGTQGSNQPQHF TGTGCCAGCCCCCTCCGGCGGGGGACCCAGGGTAGCAATCAGCCCCAGCATTTT
. TRBJ2-7 TRBV27 . CASSPRTVYEQYF TGTGCCAGCAGTCCCCGGACAGTCTACGAGCAGTACTTC
few TRBJ2-6 TRBV7-3 TRBD1 CASSPQGEAGANVLTF TGTGCCAGCAGCCCACAGGGGGAAGCTGGGGCCAACGTCCTGACTTTC
. TRBJ1-4 TRBV7-2 . CASSPHPSAATNEKLFF TGTGCCAGCAGCCCGCACCCCTCCGCGGCAACTAATGAAAAACTGTTTTTT
. TRBJ2-7 TRBV12-3/TRBV12-4 . CASSLSRAEQYF TGTGCCAGCAGTTTAAGTAGGGCCGAGCAGTACTTC
once TRBJ1-1 TRBV5-1 . CASSILQGGNTEAFF TGCGCCAGCAGCATTCTACAGGGAGGTAACACTGAAGCTTTCTTT
. TRBJ2-7 TRBV5-1 TRBD2 CASSPGLAGAYEQYF TGCGCCAGCAGCCCGGGACTAGCGGGAGCCTACGAGCAGTACTTC
. TRBJ1-6 TRBV27 . CASSLVARVNNSPLHF TGTGCCAGCAGTTTGGTGGCTCGGGTCAATAATTCACCCCTCCACTTT
few TRBJ1-2 TRBV3-1/TRBV3-2 . CASSPPRAGGGIYGYTF TGTGCCAGCAGCCCTCCCCGGGCGGGGGGAGGTATCTATGGCTACACCTTC
. TRBJ1-6 TRBV5-6 . CASSFWTGHLNSPLHF TGTGCCAGCAGCTTTTGGACCGGACACCTTAATTCACCCCTCCACTTT
. TRBJ2-2 TRBV5-1 . CASSSGQPLNTGELFF TGCGCCAGCAGCTCCGGACAGCCATTGAACACCGGGGAGCTGTTTTTT
. TRBJ2-5 TRBV20-1 . CSASGRARETQYF TGCAGTGCTAGTGGCAGGGCCAGGGAGACCCAGTACTTC
. TRBJ1-2 TRBV4-1 TRBD1 CASSQGQGYRGYTF TGCGCCAGCAGCCAGGGACAGGGTTATCGGGGCTACACCTTC
. TRBJ2-3 TRBV9 . CASSTRRGRGDTQYF TGTGCCAGCAGCACCCGGCGGGGGCGGGGGGATACGCAGTATTTT
. TRBJ1-1 TRBV5-6 . CASSPTGETEAFF TGTGCCAGCAGCCCGACAGGAGAAACTGAAGCTTTCTTT
. TRBJ2-1 TRBV15 . CATSGYNEQFF TGTGCCACCAGCGGATACAATGAGCAGTTCTTC
once TRBJ2-7 TRBV10-3 . CAIRGGLSYEQYF TGTGCCATCAGGGGGGGACTCTCCTACGAGCAGTACTTC
. TRBJ1-1 TRBV9 TRBD1 CASGGQGGRNTEAFF TGTGCCAGCGGAGGACAGGGGGGGAGGAACACTGAAGCTTTCTTT
. TRBJ1-1 TRBV7-9 . CAIRRGGEVKNTEAFF TGTGCCATCCGCCGTGGGGGGGAGGTGAAGAACACTGAAGCTTTCTTT